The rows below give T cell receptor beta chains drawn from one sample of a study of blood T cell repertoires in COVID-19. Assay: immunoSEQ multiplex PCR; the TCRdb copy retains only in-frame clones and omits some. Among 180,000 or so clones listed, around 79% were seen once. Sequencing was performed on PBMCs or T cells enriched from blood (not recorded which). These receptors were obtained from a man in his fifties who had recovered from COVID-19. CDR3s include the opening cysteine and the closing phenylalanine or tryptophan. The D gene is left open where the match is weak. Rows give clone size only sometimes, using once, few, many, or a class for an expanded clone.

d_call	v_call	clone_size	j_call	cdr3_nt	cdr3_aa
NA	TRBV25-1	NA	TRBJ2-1	TGTGCCAGCAGTGATATCCGGGACAACTACAATGAGCAGTTCTTC	CASSDIRDNYNEQFF
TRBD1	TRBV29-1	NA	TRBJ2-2	TGCAGCGTTGCTACAGGGGCCGGGGAGCTGTTTTTT	CSVATGAGELFF
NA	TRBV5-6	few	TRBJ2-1	TGTGCCAGCAGCTTTGGCACTAGCAGGGACAATGAGCAGTTCTTC	CASSFGTSRDNEQFF
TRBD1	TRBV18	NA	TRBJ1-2	TGTGCCAGCTCAACAGGACAGGGGCAGAACTATGGCTACACCTTC	CASSTGQGQNYGYTF
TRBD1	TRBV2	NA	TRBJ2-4	TGTGCCAGCAGGGCCGACAGGGGGAAGGACATTCAGTACTTC	CASRADRGKDIQYF
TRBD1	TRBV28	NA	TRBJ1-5	TGTGCCAGCAGTTTAGCCCGGGACAGGGGCCATCAGCCCCAGCATTTT	CASSLARDRGHQPQHF
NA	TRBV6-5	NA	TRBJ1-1	TGTGCCACCGGAACCTCCCAGGGGAACACTGAAGCTTTCTTT	CATGTSQGNTEAFF
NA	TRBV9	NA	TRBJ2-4	TGTGCCAGCAGCGGCTCACAGGGGGGGAACATTCAGTACTTC	CASSGSQGGNIQYF
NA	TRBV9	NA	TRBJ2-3	TGTGCCAGCAGCGTAGCCTTCGACAGTACGCAGTATTTT	CASSVAFDSTQYF
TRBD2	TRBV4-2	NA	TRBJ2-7	TGTGCCAGCAGCCAAGCCCCCGGTAGCGGGGGGGCCTACGAGCAGTACTTC	CASSQAPGSGGAYEQYF
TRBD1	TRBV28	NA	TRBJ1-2	TGTGCCAGCAGTTATACAGGGGGCGACGGCTACACCTTC	CASSYTGGDGYTF
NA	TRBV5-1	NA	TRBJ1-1	TGCGCCAGCAGTACAGGCACGAACACTGAAGCTTTCTTT	CASSTGTNTEAFF
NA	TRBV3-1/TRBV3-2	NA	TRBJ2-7	TGTGCCAGCAGTGACAGCCCGGGCAACGAGCAGTACTTC	CASSDSPGNEQYF
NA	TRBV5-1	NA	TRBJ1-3	TGCGCCAGCAGCTCCTCTGGCGGTGGAAACACCATATATTTT	CASSSSGGGNTIYF